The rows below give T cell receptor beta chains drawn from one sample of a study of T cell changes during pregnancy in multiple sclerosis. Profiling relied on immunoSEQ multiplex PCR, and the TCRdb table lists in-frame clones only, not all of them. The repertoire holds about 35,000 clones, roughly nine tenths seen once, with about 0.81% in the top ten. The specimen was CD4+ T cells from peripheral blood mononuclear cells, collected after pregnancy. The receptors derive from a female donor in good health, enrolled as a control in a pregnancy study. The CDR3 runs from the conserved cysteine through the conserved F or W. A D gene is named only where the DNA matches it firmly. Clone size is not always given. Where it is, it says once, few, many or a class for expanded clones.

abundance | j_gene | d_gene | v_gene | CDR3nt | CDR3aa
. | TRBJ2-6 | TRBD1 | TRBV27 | TGTGCCAGCAGCTATTTAAGTCCCGGGACAGGGATCGCTGGGGCCAACGTCCTGACTTTC | CASSYLSPGTGIAGANVLTF
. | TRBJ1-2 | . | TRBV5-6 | TGTGCCAGCAGGCAAACAGGGACTAACTATGGCTACACCTTC | CASRQTGTNYGYTF
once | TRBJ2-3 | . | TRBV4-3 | TGCGCCAGCAGCCAAGATTTTTTCGGGGTTGCGGGGGATACGCAGTATTTT | CASSQDFFGVAGDTQYF
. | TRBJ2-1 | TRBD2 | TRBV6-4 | TGTGCCAGCAGTGACCTCGGCGGGAGCTCCTACAATGAGCAGTTCTTC | CASSDLGGSSYNEQFF
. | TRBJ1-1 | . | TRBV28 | TGTGCCAGCAGCTCCCCGGGACATACTATGAACACTGAAGCTTTCTTT | CASSSPGHTMNTEAFF
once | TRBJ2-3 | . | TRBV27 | TGTGCCAGCAGTTTATCATATGGGAGGGATACGCAGTATTTT | CASSLSYGRDTQYF
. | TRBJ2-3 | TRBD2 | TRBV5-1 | TGCGCCAGCAGCCTTTTGACTAGCGGGGGGACGCAGTATTTT | CASSLLTSGGTQYF
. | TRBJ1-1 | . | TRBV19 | TGTGCCAGTAGTATGGAGTTACGGACTGAAGCTTTCTTT | CASSMELRTEAFF
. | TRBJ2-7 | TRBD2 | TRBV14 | TGTGCCAGCAGCCAAGCTAGCGGGCACTCCTACGAGCAGTACTTC | CASSQASGHSYEQYF
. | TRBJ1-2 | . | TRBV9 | TGTGCCAGCAATGATCCGGGAGGCTATGGCTACACCTTC | CASNDPGGYGYTF
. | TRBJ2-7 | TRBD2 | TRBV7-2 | TGTGCCAGCAGCTACGGGGGGTCGTCCTACGAGCAGTACTTC | CASSYGGSSYEQYF
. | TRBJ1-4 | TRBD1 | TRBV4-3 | TGCGCCAGCAGCCAAGACGCCCATGGGGGACAGGGTTACGTCGGTGAAAAACTGTTTTTT | CASSQDAHGGQGYVGEKLFF
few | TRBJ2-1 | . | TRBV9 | TGTGCCAGCAGCAGGGGGGGAAATGAGCAGTTCTTC | CASSRGGNEQFF
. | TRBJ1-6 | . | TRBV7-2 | TGTGCCAGCAGCTCCTTGAGGGTTGTTTCACCCCTCCACTTT | CASSSLRVVSPLHF
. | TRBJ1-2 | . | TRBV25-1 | TGTGCCAGCAGTGACCAGGGATCAGCTAACTATGGCTACACCTTC | CASSDQGSANYGYTF
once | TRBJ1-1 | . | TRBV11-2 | TGTGCCAGCAGCTTAGTAGCGCAATACGCTTTCTTT | CASSLVAQYAFF
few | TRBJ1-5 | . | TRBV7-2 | TGTGCCAGCAGCGGGTACAGTGCCAATCAGCCCCAGCATTTT | CASSGYSANQPQHF
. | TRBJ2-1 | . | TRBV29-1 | TGCAGCGGTGGGGGGAGGAATGAGCAGTTCTTC | CSGGGRNEQFF
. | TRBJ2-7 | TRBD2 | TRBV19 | TGTGCCAGTAGTTTTGGGACTAGCGGGAGCATATACGAGCAGTACTTC | CASSFGTSGSIYEQYF
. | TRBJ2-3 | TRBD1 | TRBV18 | TGTGCCAGCTCACCACAACAGGGGTACGGCGGCACAGATACGCAGTATTTT | CASSPQQGYGGTDTQYF
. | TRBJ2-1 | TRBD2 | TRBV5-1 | TGCGCCAGCAGCTCACTAGCGGGGGGGCAAAATGAGCAGTTCTTC | CASSSLAGGQNEQFF
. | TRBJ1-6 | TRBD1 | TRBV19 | TGTGCCAGTACTCTACAGGGGGCTGCAGCTAATTCACCCCTCCACTTT | CASTLQGAAANSPLHF
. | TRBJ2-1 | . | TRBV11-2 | TGTGCCAGCAGCATGGGTGTAGCCCCCAATGAGCAGTTCTTC | CASSMGVAPNEQFF
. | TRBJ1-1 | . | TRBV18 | TGTGCCAGCTCACCGTCAGGCACTGAAGCTTTCTTT | CASSPSGTEAFF
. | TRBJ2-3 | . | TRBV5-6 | TGTGCCAGCAGGACCCTGAGGGAGGCTTACACAGATACGCAGTATTTT | CASRTLREAYTDTQYF
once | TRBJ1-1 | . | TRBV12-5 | TGTGCTAGTGGCCCGTTTCTGGGGCGGATCACTGAAGCTTTCTTT | CASGPFLGRITEAFF
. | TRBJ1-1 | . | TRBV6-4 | TGTGCCAGCCGGCCGACAGTTTTGAACACTGAAGCTTTCTTT | CASRPTVLNTEAFF
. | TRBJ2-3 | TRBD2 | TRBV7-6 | TGTGCCAGCAGCTTGCCTCCTAGCGGGGTGGATACGCAGTATTTT | CASSLPPSGVDTQYF
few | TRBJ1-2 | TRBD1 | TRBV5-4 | TGTGCCAGCAGCTGGGGGACAGGGGTCGACTATGGCTACACCTTC | CASSWGTGVDYGYTF
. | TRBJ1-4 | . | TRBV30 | TGTGCCTGGAGTCCCCAGCCAGGGTCGGTTGAAAAACTGTTTTTT | CAWSPQPGSVEKLFF
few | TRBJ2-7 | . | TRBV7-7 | TGTGCCAGCAGCCCGAGTCGTGAGGGCAGGCAGTACTTC | CASSPSREGRQYF
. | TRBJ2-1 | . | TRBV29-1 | TGCAGCGTTGTCCCGGGGGACTCATCCCATGAGCAGTTCTTC | CSVVPGDSSHEQFF
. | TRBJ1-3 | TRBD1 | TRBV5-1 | TGCGCCAGCAGCCCGGGACAGGGGGCGGTGGACACCATATATTTT | CASSPGQGAVDTIYF
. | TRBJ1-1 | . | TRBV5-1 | TGCGCCAGCAGCATGGGGGGGCTCGAAGCTTTCTTT | CASSMGGLEAFF
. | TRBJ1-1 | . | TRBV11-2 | TGTGCCAGCAGCTCATGGGGTCGGCAGGGGAGCACTGAAGCTTTCTTT | CASSSWGRQGSTEAFF
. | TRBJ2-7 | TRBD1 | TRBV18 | TGTGCCAGCTCCGAACGACAGGGGAGCTACGAGCAGTACTTC | CASSERQGSYEQYF
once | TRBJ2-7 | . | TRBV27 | . | CASSWEVSGPSYEQYFGGEQYF
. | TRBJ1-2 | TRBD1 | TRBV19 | TGTGCCAGTAGTATATTAGGCGTGGGGGCAGGGGGCAATCGGAACTATGGCTACACCTTC | CASSILGVGAGGNRNYGYTF
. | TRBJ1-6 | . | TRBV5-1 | TGCGCCAGCAGCTGGGGGCAGTCTCCACCCCTCCACTTT | CASSWGQSPPLHF
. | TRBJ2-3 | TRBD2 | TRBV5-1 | TGCGCCAGCAGCTTCGTCAGACTAGCGGGGGGGCTATCAGATACGCAGTATTTT | CASSFVRLAGGLSDTQYF
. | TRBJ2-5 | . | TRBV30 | TGTGCCTACGGGGAATACCAAGAGACCCAGTACTTC | CAYGEYQETQYF
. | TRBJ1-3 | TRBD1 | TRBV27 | TGTGCCAGCAGTAAATCCGGGACAGGGGGCCGCTCTGGAAACACCATATATTTT | CASSKSGTGGRSGNTIYF
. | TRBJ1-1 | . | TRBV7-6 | TGTGCCAGCAGCTTAGGCGGGGTGGCTGAAGCTTTCTTT | CASSLGGVAEAFF
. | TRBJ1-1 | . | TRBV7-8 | TGTGCCAGCAGCCAATGGGGGAGGGGTGGGCAGCGCCGGGACACTGAAGCTTTCTTT | CASSQWGRGGQRRDTEAFF
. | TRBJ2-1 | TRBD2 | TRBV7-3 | TGTGCCAGCAGCTTTCCCGGGACTAGCAATGAGCAGTTCTTC | CASSFPGTSNEQFF
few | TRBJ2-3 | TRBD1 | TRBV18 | TGTGCCAGCTCCGGGGACAGGGGACGAGCAGATACGCAGTATTTT | CASSGDRGRADTQYF
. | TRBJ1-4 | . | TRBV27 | TGTGCCAGCAGTTTCCAATACAGGGTATACGAAAAACTGTTTTTT | CASSFQYRVYEKLFF
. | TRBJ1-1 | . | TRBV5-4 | TGTGCCAGCACCCCGGAGGCGGGCCGCGACACTGAAGCTTTCTTT | CASTPEAGRDTEAFF
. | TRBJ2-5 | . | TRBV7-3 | TGTGCCAGCAGCTTACAGGGCTCGGAGACCCAGTACTTC | CASSLQGSETQYF
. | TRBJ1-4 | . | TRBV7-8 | TGTGCCAGCAGCTTAAGGGGGACTAATGAAAAACTGTTTTTT | CASSLRGTNEKLFF
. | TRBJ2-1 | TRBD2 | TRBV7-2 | TGTGCCAGCAGCTTGGGGGGGGGCTACAATGAGCAGTTCTTC | CASSLGGGYNEQFF
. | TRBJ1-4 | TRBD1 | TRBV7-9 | TGTGCCAGCAGCCCCAGACAGGGCGGGAAACTGTTTTTT | CASSPRQGGKLFF
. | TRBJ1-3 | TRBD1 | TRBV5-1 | TGCGCCAGCAGCTTGGGACAGGGGGCTGGAAACACCATATATTTT | CASSLGQGAGNTIYF
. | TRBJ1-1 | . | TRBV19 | TGTGCCAGTAAACCGGGACACCCGAACACTGAAGCTTTCTTT | CASKPGHPNTEAFF
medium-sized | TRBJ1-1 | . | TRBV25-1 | TGTGCCAGCAGTGGGCAGGATGATTTATTCATGAACACTGAAGCTTTCTTT | CASSGQDDLFMNTEAFF
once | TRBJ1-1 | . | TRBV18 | TGTGCCAGCGGAAAAAGGGTAGGAGGAGGCACTGAAGCTTTCTTT | CASGKRVGGGTEAFF
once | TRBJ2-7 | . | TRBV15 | TGTGCCACCAGCAGAGGAGACAGGACCCCCACTACGAGAGAGCAGTACTTC | CATSRGDRTPTTREQYF
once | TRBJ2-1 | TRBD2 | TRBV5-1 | TGCGCCAGCAGCTCTTCTAGTGGGGGGGGCTCCTACAATGAGCAGTTCTTC | CASSSSSGGGSYNEQFF
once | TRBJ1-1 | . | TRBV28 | TGTGCCAGCAGTTTAAGGAACAGGAACACTGAAGCTTTCTTT | CASSLRNRNTEAFF
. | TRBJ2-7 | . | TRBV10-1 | TGCGCCAGCAGTAATACAGGCTACGAGCAGTACTTC | CASSNTGYEQYF